This T cell receptor beta chain was recovered during a study of T cell responses to AZD1222 COVID-19 vaccine. At the level of the study: Pooling was applied to second doses at about 4 or about 12 weeks.

Points on this clone: The antigen remains unidentified. This is likely a read error, given that the CDR3 carries no conserved phenylalanine or tryptophan at its end. The DNA is omitted, as the CDR3 cannot be located on it reliably, and the CDR3 follows TCRdb's listing.

General study results and limits: None of the repertoires were sampled until the peak T cell response had passed. The study found Spike-specific TCR breadth and depth rose after two AZD1222 doses. Donors in the cohort were predominantly white British and more often female, and clonal diversity was possibly underestimated.

Data came from immunoSEQ multiplex PCR; TCRdb stores just in-frame clones and leaves some out. The data contain roughly 100,000 clones, over 75% of them singletons. This TCR came from an adult in good health. This material consisted of peripheral blood, taken on day 0 of AZD1222 vaccination.

The CDR3 loop reads CASSNPCQGATPSYNSPLHL. The V and J genes are TRBV21-1 and TRBJ1-6; the table's D call, TRBD1, has no DNA check behind it. TRBV21-1 is annotated as a pseudogene. Ends included, the CDR3 has 20 residues.